Following are 28 T cell receptor beta chains from one sample sequenced in a study of beta chain features in type 1 diabetes. All of the isolated RNA was reverse transcribed, so expressed TCRB transcripts were sequenced. Sequencing used immunoSEQ multiplex PCR; TCRdb keeps in-frame clones, though not all of them. The profile shows about 210,000 clones, roughly a tenth of them singletons. The sample consisted of central memory CD4+ T cells from blood. The source of these receptors is a man aged 18 to 30 in good health.

This clone was picked up a small number of times. The chain joins TRBV2 to TRBJ2-6; no clear D gene. Germline assignment: CDR1 SNHLY and CDR2 FYNNEI. CDR3 size: 15 residues. V lost 0 bases to trimming and J lost 2 bases, with 5 bases between them. The CDR3 sequence is CASSEALPGANVLTF. In DNA, the CDR3 is TGTGCCAGCAGTGAAGCCCTCCCTGGGGCCAACGTCCTGACTTTC. The whole variable domain, remainder taken from reference TRBV2 and TRBJ2-6, is EPEVTQTPSHQVTQMGQEVILRCVPISNHLYFYWYRQILGQKVEFLVSFYNNEISEKSEIFDDQFSVERPDGSNFTLKIRSTKLEDSAMYFCASSEALPGANVLTFGAGSRLTVL.

The chain couples TRBV6-5 to TRBJ2-7, with unresolved D. The germline CDR1 and CDR2 sequences are MNHEY and SVGAGI. V was cut by 4 bases and J by 3 bases, with 13 bases left in between. The CDR3 has 14 amino acids. In nucleotides, the CDR3 is TGTGCCAGCAGTTCTCACCCTACCGACTACGAGCAGTACTTC. This gives the protein CASSSHPTDYEQYF.

The chain combines TRBV2 with TRBJ1-5; 7 nucleotides line up with TRBD1. J lost 5 bases, V lost 3 bases, and 10 bases had no gene match. The length of the CDR3 is 16 residues. Germline CDR1 reads SNHLY; CDR2 reads FYNNEI. The CDR3 region is CASSDRIGGGHQPQHF. CDR3 coding DNA: TGTGCCAGCAGTGACCGGATAGGGGGCGGACATCAGCCCCAGCATTTT.

The chain is built from TRBV21-1 and TRBJ2-1; the table's D gene call, TRBD2, was not cross checked with the DNA. TRBV21-1 is listed as a pseudogene. The CDR3 contains 15 residues. CDR3 DNA: TGTGCCAGCAGCAAAGTGCGGAGCTCCTACAATGAGCAGTTCTTC. This gives the protein CASSKVRSSYNEQFF.

The chain carries TRBV15 and TRBJ2-3; D is possibly TRBD2 (6 bases). With 1 base removed from V and 2 bases from J, the gap between germline ends came to 10 bases. The CDR3 has 15 amino acids. Germline CDR1 reads LNHNV; CDR2 reads YYDKDF (reference sequence). CDR3 sequence: CATSRVRDFTDTQYF. The CDR3 region has the DNA TGTGCCACCAGCAGAGTACGGGACTTCACAGATACGCAGTATTTT.

This clone was detected a few times. The V and J genes are TRBV21-1 and TRBJ1-5; the DNA was not used to check the table's D call, TRBD1. TRBV21-1 is tagged as a pseudogene. The CDR3 spans 14 residues. The CDR3 loop reads CASSKTGLLQPQHF. In DNA, the CDR3 is TGTGCCAGCAGCAAAACAGGGCTCCTTCAGCCCCAGCATTTT.

This clone was seen a handful of times. The V and J genes are TRBV14 and TRBJ2-5; D tentatively reads TRBD1 or TRBD2 (5 bases each). The CDR3 spans 13 residues. The germline V and J ends were trimmed by 4 bases and 7 bases, with 13 bases remaining between them. CDR1 SGHDN and CDR2 FVKESK come from the germline V gene. In nucleotides, the CDR3 is TGTGCCAGCAGCCCTTTGGGGACCTGGACCCAGTACTTC. As protein: CASSPLGTWTQYF.

This clone was recorded at least ten times. The chain combines TRBV29-1 with TRBJ1-2; D uncertain. The V and J ends lost 6 bases and 5 bases respectively, with 16 bases between them. The CDR3 runs 13 residues. The germline V gene encodes CDR1 SQVTM and CDR2 ANQGSEA. This CDR3 is CSVVTTKEYGYTF. The CDR3 DNA reads as TGCAGCGTCGTTACGACAAAGGAGTATGGCTACACCTTC.

V is TRBV2 and J is TRBJ2-3; no reliable D call. Trimming removed 6 bases at V and 2 bases at J, with 15 bases between. CDR3 size: 15 residues. Per germline, CDR1 SNHLY and CDR2 FYNNEI. In DNA, the CDR3 is TGTGCCAGCAGACTAACGACCCTCTTCACAGATACGCAGTATTTT. Encoded protein: CASRLTTLFTDTQYF.

The CDR3 bases are TGTGCCATCAGTGACCCTTCGGGACAGGTCACCGGGGAGCTGTTTTTT. Translated, it gives CAISDPSGQVTGELFF. The rearrangement joins TRBV10-3 to TRBJ2-2; 8 bases fit TRBD1. V was clipped by 3 bases and J by 4 bases; unmatched bases: 7. Germline V gene data show CDR1 as ENHRY and CDR2 as SYGVKD. The CDR3 is 16 amino acids.

This clone was recorded at least ten times. The chain links TRBV10-3 to TRBJ2-5, with 14 bases identical to TRBD2. V lost 6 bases to trimming and J lost 5 bases; unmatched junction nucleotides: 5. The CDR3 is 15 amino acids. From germline, CDR1 is ENHRY and CDR2 SYGVKD. The CDR3 loop is CAIRPGLAGVETQYF. The CDR3 region has the DNA TGTGCCATCAGGCCGGGACTAGCGGGAGTCGAGACCCAGTACTTC.

This clone showed up many times. This chain uses TRBV29-1 with TRBJ2-7; 9 bases match TRBD2. CDR1 and CDR2 from the germline V gene are SQVTM and ANQGSEA. The CDR3 consists of 11 residues. V lost 8 bases to trimming and J lost 6 bases; unmatched junction nucleotides: 5. As DNA, the CDR3 is TGCAGCACGCGTAGCGGGAGCGAGCAGTACTTC. This codes for CSTRSGSEQYF.

The chain couples TRBV6-5 to TRBJ2-3; D is unclear. Trimming removed 2 bases at V and 0 bases at J, with 3 bases between. CDR1 is MNHEY, CDR2 SVGAGI, per germline. The CDR3 contains 13 residues. CDR3 in DNA: TGTGCCAGCAGTTACGAGAGCACAGATACGCAGTATTTT. This sequence encodes CASSYESTDTQYF.

This clone has only a few counts. The chain carries TRBV29-1 and TRBJ1-1, with a possible D match to TRBD1 (5 bases). Trimming took 3 bases from V and 8 from J, leaving 10 bases between them. The V gene's germline CDR1 is SQVTM and CDR2 ANQGSEA. The CDR3 covers 11 residues. CDR3 in DNA: TGCAGCGTTGATACCACAGGCGAAGCTTTCTTT. It specifies CSVDTTGEAFF. Using reference TRBV29-1 and TRBJ1-1 for the parts outside the CDR3, the full variable domain is SAVISQKPSRDICQRGTSLTIQCQVDSQVTMMFWYRQQPGQSLTLIATANQGSEATYESGFVIDKFPISRPNLTFSTLTVSNMSPEDSSIYLCSVDTTGEAFFGQGTRLTVV.

This clone has only a few counts. The chain links TRBV7-9 to TRBJ2-5; 7 nucleotides agree with TRBD2. The CDR3 spans 13 residues. Germline trimming cut 3 bases from V and 5 bases from J; bases unmatched to any gene: 3. Germline V gives CDR1 SEHNR, CDR2 FQNEAQ (reference sequence). CDR3 protein: CASSFAGRETQYF. The CDR3 DNA sequence: TGTGCCAGCAGCTTCGCCGGGAGGGAGACCCAGTACTTC. The complete variable domain, with remaining parts taken from reference TRBV7-9 and TRBJ2-5, reads DTGVSQNPRHKITKRGQNVTFRCDPISEHNRLYWYRQTLGQGPEFLTYFQNEAQLEKSRLLSDRFSAERPKGSFSTLEIQRTEQGDSAMYLCASSFAGRETQYFGPGTRLLVL.

In this sample, this clone turned up a few times. V is TRBV25-1 and J is TRBJ2-7; maybe TRBD2 (6 bases). Germline CDR1 is MGHDK and CDR2 is SYGVNS. V was cut by 2 bases and J by 1 base, with 12 bases left in between. The CDR3 length is 15 residues. This chain's CDR3 is CASSETRGASYEQYF. CDR3 sequence (DNA): TGTGCCAGCAGTGAAACGCGCGGGGCGTCCTACGAGCAGTACTTC.

A note on this clone: A clone one base away is much larger, so this may be a read error. The chain employs TRBV5-6 and TRBJ2-7; D is ambiguous. V was cut by 0 bases and J by 1 base, with 11 bases left in between. CDR1 is SGHDT and CDR2 is YYEEEE in the germline V gene. This CDR3 is built from 15 residues. The CDR3 DNA reads as TGTGCCAGCAGCTTGGCCGGGTCAGTTTCCTACGAGCAGTACTTC. It yields the protein CASSLAGSVSYEQYF.

The sample holds a few counts of this clone. The chain employs TRBV18 and TRBJ2-7; perhaps TRBD1 as D (6 bases). The CDR3 is 15 amino acids. The germline V gene encodes CDR1 KGHSH and CDR2 LQKENI. The V gene lost 2 bases and the J gene lost 2 bases, with 13 bases spanning the gap. This CDR3 reads CASSPSSEGAYEQYF. CDR3 DNA sequence: TGTGCCAGCTCACCATCATCTGAGGGGGCCTACGAGCAGTACTTC.

The V and J genes are TRBV7-2 and TRBJ2-5, with TRBD1 as a possible D gene (5 bases). Germline V gene lookup returns CDR1 SGHTA and CDR2 FQGNSA. Trimming cost V 5 bases and J 2 bases, with 12 bases left between them. The CDR3 contains 14 residues. The CDR3 nucleotides are TGTGCCAGCAGCCACCGGCAGGGACAAGAGACCCAGTACTTC. Its protein is CASSHRQGQETQYF.

The chain has TRBV11-2 and TRBJ2-2; 7 nucleotides match TRBD2. This CDR3 spans 14 amino acids. Per the germline V gene, CDR1 is SGHAT and CDR2 is FQNNGV. V was pared by 3 bases and J by 7 bases, with 5 bases of the junction left unmatched. The CDR3 is CASSLRGGFGELFF. DNA of the CDR3: TGTGCCAGCAGCTTGCGGGGAGGGTTCGGGGAGCTGTTTTTT.

This chain joins TRBV6-6 and TRBJ1-3; D remains ambiguous. Per the germline V gene, CDR1 is MNHNY and CDR2 is SVGAGI (reference sequence). The CDR3 has 12 amino acids. V lost 7 bases and J 0 bases, leaving 4 bases between the germline ends. CDR3 sequence (DNA): TGTGCCAGCACCCTCTCTGGAAACACCATATATTTT. Protein product: CASTLSGNTIYF.

The sample holds many counts of this clone. The CDR3 region is CASSDFGDEQYF. The DNA of the CDR3 is TGCGCCAGCAGTGATTTTGGGGACGAGCAGTACTTC. V and J are TRBV10-1 and TRBJ2-7; no clear D gene. The CDR3 runs 12 residues. The V gene lost 3 bases and the J gene lost 5 bases, with 8 bases spanning the gap. Germline values: CDR1 WNHNN, CDR2 SYGVQD (reference sequence).

This clone was observed a handful of times. CDR3 in DNA: TGTGCCAGCAGTTACTCTCAGGGCATGAACACTGAAGCTTTCTTT. Translation gives CASSYSQGMNTEAFF. This rearrangement joins TRBV6-6 to TRBJ1-1, with D tentatively TRBD1 (5 bases). V was shortened by 0 bases and J by 0 bases, with 8 bases between the two germline ends. The CDR3 has 15 residues. Germline V gene data show CDR1 as MNHNY and CDR2 as SVGAGI (reference sequence).

On this clone itself: Other DNA sequences of this sample code for an identical CDR3. CDR3 nucleotides: TGCAGCGTTCAAACAGGGGACGAGCAGTACTTC. Its protein is CSVQTGDEQYF. This chain uses TRBV29-1 with TRBJ2-7; 7 nucleotides match TRBD1. CDR1 is SQVTM and CDR2 is ANQGSEA in the germline V gene. V lost 5 bases to trimming and J lost 5 bases; unmatched junction nucleotides: 3. The CDR3 contains 11 residues.

A word on this clone: This may come from a read error, since a much larger clone is one base off. The chain uses TRBV4-1 and TRBJ2-1; TRBD2 aligns across 7 bases. Germline V gives CDR1 MGHRA, CDR2 YSYEKL. Trimming cost V 1 base and J 0 bases; bases outside gene matches: 6. The CDR3 has 17 amino acids. CDR3 amino acids: CASSQVTSASSYNEQFF. CDR3 coding DNA: TGCGCCAGCAGCCAAGTCACTAGCGCTAGCTCCTACAATGAGCAGTTCTTC.

This chain uses TRBV21-1 with TRBJ1-1. TRBV21-1 has pseudogene status. The CDR3 consists of 16 residues. In nucleotides, the CDR3 is TGTGCCAGCCCAATCAAAGTGAGGCCAGAGGACACTGAAGCTTTCTTT. Its translation: CASPIKVRPEDTEAFF.

In DNA form, the CDR3 reads TGCGCCAGCAGGAAGGGGACCATCGAGACTAGCACAGATACGCAGTATTTT. Translation gives CASRKGTIETSTDTQYF. The rearrangement joins TRBV10-2 to TRBJ2-3; D possibly matches TRBD1 or TRBD2 (5 bases each). Per germline, CDR1 WSHSY and CDR2 SAAADI. The V and J ends lost 6 bases and 0 bases respectively, with 19 bases between them. This CDR3 region has 17 residues.

This clone came up a few times. The V call is TRBV27, the J call TRBJ2-7; the match to TRBD2 covers 8 bases. The germline V gene encodes CDR1 MNHEY and CDR2 SMNVEV (reference sequence). V lost 2 bases, J lost 2 bases, and 2 bases stayed unmatched. The CDR3 runs to 14 residues. CDR3: CASSLSGSPYEQYF. CDR3 nucleotide sequence: TGTGCCAGCAGTTTAAGCGGGAGTCCCTACGAGCAGTACTTC.